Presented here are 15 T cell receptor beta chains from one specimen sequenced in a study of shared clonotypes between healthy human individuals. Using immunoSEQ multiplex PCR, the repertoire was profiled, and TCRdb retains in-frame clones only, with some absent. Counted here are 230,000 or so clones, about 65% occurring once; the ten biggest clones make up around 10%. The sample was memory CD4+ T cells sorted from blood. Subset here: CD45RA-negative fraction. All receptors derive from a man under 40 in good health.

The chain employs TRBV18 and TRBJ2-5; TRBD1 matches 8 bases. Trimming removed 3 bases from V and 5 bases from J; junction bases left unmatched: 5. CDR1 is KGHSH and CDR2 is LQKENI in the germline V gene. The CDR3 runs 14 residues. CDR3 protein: CASSPQTGGETQYF. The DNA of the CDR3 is TGTGCCAGCTCACCGCAAACAGGGGGGGAGACCCAGTACTTC.

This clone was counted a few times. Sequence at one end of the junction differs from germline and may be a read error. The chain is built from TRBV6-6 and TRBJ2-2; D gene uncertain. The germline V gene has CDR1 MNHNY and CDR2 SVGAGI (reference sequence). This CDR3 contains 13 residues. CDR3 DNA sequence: TGTGCCGGCAGCTCTTCGAACACCGGGGAGCTGTTTTTT. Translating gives CAGSSSNTGELFF.

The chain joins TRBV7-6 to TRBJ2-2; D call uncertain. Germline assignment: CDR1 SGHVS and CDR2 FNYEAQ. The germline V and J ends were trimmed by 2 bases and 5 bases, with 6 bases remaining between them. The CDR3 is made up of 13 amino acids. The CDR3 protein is CASSLTMTGELFF. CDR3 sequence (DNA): TGTGCCAGCAGCTTAACGATGACCGGGGAGCTGTTTTTT. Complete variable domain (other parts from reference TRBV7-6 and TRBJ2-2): GAGVSQSPRYKVTKRGQDVALRCDPISGHVSLYWYRQALGQGPEFLTYFNYEAQQDKSGLPNDRFSAERPEGSISTLTIQRTEQRDSAMYRCASSLTMTGELFFGEGSRLTVL.

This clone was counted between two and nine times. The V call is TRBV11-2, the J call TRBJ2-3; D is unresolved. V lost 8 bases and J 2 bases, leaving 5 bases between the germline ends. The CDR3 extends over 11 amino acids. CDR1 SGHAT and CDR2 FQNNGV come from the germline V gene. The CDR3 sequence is CASGYTDTQYF. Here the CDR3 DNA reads TGTGCCAGCGGCTACACAGATACGCAGTATTTT.

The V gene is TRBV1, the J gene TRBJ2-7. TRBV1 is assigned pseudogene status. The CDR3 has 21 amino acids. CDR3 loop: CTSSLDRFRAPRAKNFHEQYF. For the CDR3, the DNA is TGCACCAGCAGCCTAGACCGCTTTCGGGCGCCGCGCGCTAAGAATTTCCACGAGCAGTACTTC.

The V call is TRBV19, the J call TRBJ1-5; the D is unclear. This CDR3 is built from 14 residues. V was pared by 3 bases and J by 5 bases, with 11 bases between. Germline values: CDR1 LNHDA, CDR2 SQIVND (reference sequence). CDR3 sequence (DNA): TGTGCCAGTAGTATTCGTGGGAATCATCAGCCCCAGCATTTT. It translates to CASSIRGNHQPQHF.

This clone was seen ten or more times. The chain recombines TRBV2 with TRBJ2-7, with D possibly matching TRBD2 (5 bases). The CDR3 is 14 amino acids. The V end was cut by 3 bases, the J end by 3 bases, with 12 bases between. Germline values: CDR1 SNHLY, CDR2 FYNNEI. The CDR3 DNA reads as TGTGCCAGCAGTGAGGGAAGGCGGGTCTACGAGCAGTACTTC. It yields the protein CASSEGRRVYEQYF.

CDR3: CASSLAGSDTQYF. The CDR3 bases are TGTGCCAGCAGCTTAGCGGGATCAGATACGCAGTATTTT. V is TRBV11-1 and J is TRBJ2-3; D is unresolved. In germline, CDR1 is SGHAT, CDR2 FQDESV (reference sequence). CDR3 length equals 13 residues. V lost 0 bases to trimming and J lost 4 bases, with 5 bases between them.

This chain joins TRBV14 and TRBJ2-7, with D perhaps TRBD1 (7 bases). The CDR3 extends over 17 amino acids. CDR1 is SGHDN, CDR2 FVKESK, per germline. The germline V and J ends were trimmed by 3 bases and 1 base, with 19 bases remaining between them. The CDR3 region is CASSHVRGTVSSYEQYF. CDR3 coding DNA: TGTGCCAGCAGCCATGTACGCGGGACAGTCTCATCCTACGAGCAGTACTTC.

The CDR3, as DNA: TGCGCCAGCAGCTATCTAGGGGGGAAAAACATTCAGTACTTC. It encodes CASSYLGGKNIQYF. The genes are TRBV5-1 and TRBJ2-4; either TRBD1 or TRBD2 may supply D (6 bases each). Trimming took off 3 bases at V and 4 bases at J, with 11 bases between the two ends. This CDR3 region has 14 residues. CDR1 and CDR2 from the germline V gene are SGHRS and YFSETQ. Full variable domain (missing parts from reference TRBV5-1 and TRBJ2-4): KAGVTQTPRYLIKTRGQQVTLSCSPISGHRSVSWYQQTPGQGLQFLFEYFSETQRNKGNFPGRFSGRQFSNSRSEMNVSTLELGDSALYLCASSYLGGKNIQYFGAGTRLSVL.

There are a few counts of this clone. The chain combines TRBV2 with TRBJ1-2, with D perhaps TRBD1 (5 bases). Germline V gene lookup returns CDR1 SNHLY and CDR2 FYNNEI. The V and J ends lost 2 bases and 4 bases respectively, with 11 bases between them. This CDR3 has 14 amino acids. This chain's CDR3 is CASSEQGRGYGYTF. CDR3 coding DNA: TGTGCCAGCAGTGAACAGGGTAGGGGCTATGGCTACACCTTC.

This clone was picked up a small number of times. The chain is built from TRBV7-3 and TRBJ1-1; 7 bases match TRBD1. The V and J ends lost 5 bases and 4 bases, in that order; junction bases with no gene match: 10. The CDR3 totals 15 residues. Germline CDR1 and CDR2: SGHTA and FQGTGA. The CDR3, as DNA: TGTGCCAGCAGCGACCAGACAGGGAGGCTCACTGAAGCTTTCTTT. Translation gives CASSDQTGRLTEAFF.

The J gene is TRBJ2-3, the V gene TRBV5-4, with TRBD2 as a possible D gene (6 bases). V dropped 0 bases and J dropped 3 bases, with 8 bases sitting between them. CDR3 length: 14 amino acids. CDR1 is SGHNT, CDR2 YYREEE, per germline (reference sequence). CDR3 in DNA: TGTGCCAGCAGCTTGGGACTAGGTACAGATACGCAGTATTTT. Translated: CASSLGLGTDTQYF.

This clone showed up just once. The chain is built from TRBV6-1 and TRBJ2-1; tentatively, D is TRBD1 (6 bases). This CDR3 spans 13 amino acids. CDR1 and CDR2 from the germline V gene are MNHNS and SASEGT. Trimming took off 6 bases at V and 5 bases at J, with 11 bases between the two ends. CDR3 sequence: CASRSWTDNEQFF. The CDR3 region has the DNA TGTGCCAGCAGGAGCTGGACAGACAATGAGCAGTTCTTC.

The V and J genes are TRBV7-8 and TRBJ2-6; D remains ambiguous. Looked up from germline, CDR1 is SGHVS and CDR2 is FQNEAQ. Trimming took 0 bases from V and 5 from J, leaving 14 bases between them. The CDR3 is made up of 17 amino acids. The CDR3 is CASSLADPQSRANVLTF. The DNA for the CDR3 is TGTGCCAGCAGCTTAGCGGACCCACAAAGTCGGGCCAACGTCCTGACTTTC.